This TCR beta chain is from a study of CD8 T cells in Susac syndrome. Reverse transcription used about 0.45 to 1 ug RNA and random hexamers. TCRdb ran MiXCR on the immunoSEQ multiplex PCR reads and lists one entry per CDR3 protein. The data show approximately 150,000 distinct CDR3 sequences, with 95% seen just once and approximately 0.08% held by the top ten. Sequenced input: CD4+ T cells from PBMCs. This sequence was found in a human donor with Susac syndrome.

This CDR3 is CASLGLADEQFF. The DNA of the CDR3 is TGTGCCAGTTTGGGACTAGCGGATGAGCAGTTCTTC. This chain uses TRBV6-6 with TRBJ2-1; TRBD2 matches at 11 bases. The CDR3 covers 12 residues. CDR1 and CDR2 from the germline V gene are MNHNY and SVGAGI (reference sequence). V lost 9 bases and J lost 8; bases outside the gene matches: 3.